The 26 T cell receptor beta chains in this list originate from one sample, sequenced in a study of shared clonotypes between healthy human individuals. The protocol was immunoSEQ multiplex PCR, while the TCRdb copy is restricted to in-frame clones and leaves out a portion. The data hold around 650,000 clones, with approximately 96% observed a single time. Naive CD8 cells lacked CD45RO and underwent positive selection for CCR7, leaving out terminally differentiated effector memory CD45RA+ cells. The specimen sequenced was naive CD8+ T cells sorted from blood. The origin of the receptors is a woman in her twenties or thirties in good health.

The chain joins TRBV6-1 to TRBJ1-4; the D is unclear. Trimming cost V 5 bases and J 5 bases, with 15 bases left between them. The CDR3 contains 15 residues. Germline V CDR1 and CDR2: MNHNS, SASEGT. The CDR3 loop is CASSSGRSENEKLFF. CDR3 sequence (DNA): TGTGCCAGCAGTTCGGGCCGGTCGGAGAATGAAAAACTGTTTTTT.

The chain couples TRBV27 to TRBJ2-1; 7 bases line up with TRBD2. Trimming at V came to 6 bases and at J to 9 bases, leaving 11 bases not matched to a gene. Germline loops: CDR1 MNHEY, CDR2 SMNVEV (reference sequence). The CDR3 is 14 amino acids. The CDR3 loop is CASSPISGYAEQFF. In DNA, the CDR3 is TGTGCCAGCAGCCCAATTAGCGGGTACGCTGAGCAGTTCTTC.

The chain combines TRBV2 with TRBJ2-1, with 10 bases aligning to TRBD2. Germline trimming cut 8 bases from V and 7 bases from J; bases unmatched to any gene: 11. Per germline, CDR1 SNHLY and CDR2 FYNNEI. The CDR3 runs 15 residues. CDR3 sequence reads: CASCRASGSYNEQFF. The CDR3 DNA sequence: TGTGCCAGCTGTCGGGCTAGCGGGAGTTATAATGAGCAGTTCTTC. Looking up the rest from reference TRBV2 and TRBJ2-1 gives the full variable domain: EPEVTQTPSHQVTQMGQEVILRCVPISNHLYFYWYRQILGQKVEFLVSFYNNEISEKSEIFDDQFSVERPDGSNFTLKIRSTKLEDSAMYFCASCRASGSYNEQFFGPGTRLTVL.

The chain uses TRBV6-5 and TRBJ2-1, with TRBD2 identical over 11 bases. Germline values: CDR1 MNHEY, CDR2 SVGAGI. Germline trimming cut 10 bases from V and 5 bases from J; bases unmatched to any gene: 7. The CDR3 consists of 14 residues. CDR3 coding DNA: TGTGCCATCCGCCCGGGACTAGCGGACAATGAGCAGTTCTTC. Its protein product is CAIRPGLADNEQFF.

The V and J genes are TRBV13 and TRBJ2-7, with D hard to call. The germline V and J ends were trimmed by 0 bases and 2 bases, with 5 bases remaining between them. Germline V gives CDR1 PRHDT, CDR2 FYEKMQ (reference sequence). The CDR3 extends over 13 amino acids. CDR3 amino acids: CASSLGQTYEQYF. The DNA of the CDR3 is TGTGCCAGCAGCTTAGGGCAGACCTACGAGCAGTACTTC. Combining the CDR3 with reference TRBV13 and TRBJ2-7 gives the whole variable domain AAGVIQSPRHLIKEKRETATLKCYPIPRHDTVYWYQQGPGQDPQFLISFYEKMQSDKGSIPDRFSAQQFSDYHSELNMSSLELGDSALYFCASSLGQTYEQYFGPGTRLTVT.

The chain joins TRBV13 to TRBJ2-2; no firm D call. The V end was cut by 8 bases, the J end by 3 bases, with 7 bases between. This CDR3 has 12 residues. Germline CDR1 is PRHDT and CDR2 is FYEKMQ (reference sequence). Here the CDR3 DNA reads TGTGCCAGCCAGATTGACACCGGGGAGCTGTTTTTT. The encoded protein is CASQIDTGELFF. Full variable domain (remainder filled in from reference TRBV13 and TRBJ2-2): AAGVIQSPRHLIKEKRETATLKCYPIPRHDTVYWYQQGPGQDPQFLISFYEKMQSDKGSIPDRFSAQQFSDYHSELNMSSLELGDSALYFCASQIDTGELFFGEGSRLTVL.

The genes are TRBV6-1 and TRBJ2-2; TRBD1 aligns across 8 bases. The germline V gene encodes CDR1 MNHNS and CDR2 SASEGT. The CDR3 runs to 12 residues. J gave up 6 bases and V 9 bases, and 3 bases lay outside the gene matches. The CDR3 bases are TGTGCCAGTTCAGGGGGCCCCGGGGAGCTGTTTTTT. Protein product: CASSGGPGELFF.

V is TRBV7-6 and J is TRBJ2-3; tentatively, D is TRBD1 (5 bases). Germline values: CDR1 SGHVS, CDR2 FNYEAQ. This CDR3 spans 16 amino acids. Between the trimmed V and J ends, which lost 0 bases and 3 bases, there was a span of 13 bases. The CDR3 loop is CASSLAPRARTDTQYF. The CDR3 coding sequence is TGTGCCAGCAGCTTAGCGCCCAGGGCAAGGACAGATACGCAGTATTTT.

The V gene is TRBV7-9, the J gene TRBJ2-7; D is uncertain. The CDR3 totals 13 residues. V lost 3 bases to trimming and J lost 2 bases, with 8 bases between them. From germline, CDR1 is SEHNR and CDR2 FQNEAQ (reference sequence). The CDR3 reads CASSFSQAYEQYF. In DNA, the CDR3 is TGTGCCAGCAGCTTCTCCCAGGCCTACGAGCAGTACTTC. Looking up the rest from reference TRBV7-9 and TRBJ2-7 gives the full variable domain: DTGVSQNPRHKITKRGQNVTFRCDPISEHNRLYWYRQTLGQGPEFLTYFQNEAQLEKSRLLSDRFSAERPKGSFSTLEIQRTEQGDSAMYLCASSFSQAYEQYFGPGTRLTVT.

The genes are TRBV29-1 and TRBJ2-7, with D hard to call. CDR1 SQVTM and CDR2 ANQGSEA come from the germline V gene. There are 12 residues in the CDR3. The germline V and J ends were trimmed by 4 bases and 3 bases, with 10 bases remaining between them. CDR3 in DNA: TGCAGCGTTGTAACCGGCGACTACGAGCAGTACTTC. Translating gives CSVVTGDYEQYF.

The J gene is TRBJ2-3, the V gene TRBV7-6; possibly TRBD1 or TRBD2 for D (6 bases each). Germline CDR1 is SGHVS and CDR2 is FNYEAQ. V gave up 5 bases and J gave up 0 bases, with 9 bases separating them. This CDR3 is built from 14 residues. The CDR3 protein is CASSRGGSTDTQYF. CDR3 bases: TGTGCCAGCAGCCGAGGGGGGAGCACAGATACGCAGTATTTT.

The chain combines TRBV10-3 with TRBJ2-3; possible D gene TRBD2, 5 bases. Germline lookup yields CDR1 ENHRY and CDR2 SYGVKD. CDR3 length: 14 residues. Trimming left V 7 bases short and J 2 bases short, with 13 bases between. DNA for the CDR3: TGTGCCATCACCGATCCCGGGATCACAGATACGCAGTATTTT. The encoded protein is CAITDPGITDTQYF.

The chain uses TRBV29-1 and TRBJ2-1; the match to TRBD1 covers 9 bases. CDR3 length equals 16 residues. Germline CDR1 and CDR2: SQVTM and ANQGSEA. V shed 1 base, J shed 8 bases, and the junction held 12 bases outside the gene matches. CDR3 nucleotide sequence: TGCAGCGTTGAAGGGAAGGGGACAGGGTTTATGGATGAGCAGTTCTTC. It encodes CSVEGKGTGFMDEQFF.

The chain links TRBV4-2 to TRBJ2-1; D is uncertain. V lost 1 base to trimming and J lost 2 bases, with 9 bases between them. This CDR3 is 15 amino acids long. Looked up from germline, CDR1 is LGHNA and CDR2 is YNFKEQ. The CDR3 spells CASSQADPTYNEQFF. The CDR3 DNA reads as TGTGCCAGCAGCCAAGCAGATCCGACCTACAATGAGCAGTTCTTC.

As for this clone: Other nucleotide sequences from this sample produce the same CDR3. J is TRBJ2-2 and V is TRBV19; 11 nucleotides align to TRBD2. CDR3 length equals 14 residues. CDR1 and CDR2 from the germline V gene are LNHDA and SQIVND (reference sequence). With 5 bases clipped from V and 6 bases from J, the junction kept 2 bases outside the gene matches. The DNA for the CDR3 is TGTGCCAGTAGTTTAGCGGGAGGGCCCGGGGAGCTGTTTTTT. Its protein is CASSLAGGPGELFF.

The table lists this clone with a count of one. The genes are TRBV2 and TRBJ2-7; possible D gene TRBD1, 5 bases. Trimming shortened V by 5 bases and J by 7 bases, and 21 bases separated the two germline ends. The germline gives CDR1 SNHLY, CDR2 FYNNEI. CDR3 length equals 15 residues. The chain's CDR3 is CASSPTLGALEEQYF. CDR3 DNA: TGTGCCAGCAGTCCAACTTTAGGGGCCCTGGAAGAGCAGTACTTC. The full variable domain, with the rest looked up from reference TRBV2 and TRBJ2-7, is EPEVTQTPSHQVTQMGQEVILRCVPISNHLYFYWYRQILGQKVEFLVSFYNNEISEKSEIFDDQFSVERPDGSNFTLKIRSTKLEDSAMYFCASSPTLGALEEQYFGPGTRLTVT.

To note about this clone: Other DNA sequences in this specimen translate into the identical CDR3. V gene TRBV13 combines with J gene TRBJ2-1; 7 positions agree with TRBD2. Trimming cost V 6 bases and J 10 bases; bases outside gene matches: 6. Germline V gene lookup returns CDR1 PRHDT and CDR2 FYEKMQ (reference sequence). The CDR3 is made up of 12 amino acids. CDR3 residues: CASSSGTNEQFF. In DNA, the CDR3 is TGTGCCAGCAGTTCTGGGACTAACGAGCAGTTCTTC.

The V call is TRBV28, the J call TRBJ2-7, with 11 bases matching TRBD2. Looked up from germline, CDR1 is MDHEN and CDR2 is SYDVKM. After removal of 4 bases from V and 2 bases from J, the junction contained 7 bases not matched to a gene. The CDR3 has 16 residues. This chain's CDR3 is CASSYNRLAGTYEQYF. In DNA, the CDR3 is TGTGCCAGCAGTTATAATCGACTAGCGGGAACCTACGAGCAGTACTTC. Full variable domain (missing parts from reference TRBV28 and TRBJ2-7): DVKVTQSSRYLVKRTGEKVFLECVQDMDHENMFWYRQDPGLGLRLIYFSYDVKMKEKGDIPEGYSVSREKKERFSLILESASTNQTSMYLCASSYNRLAGTYEQYFGPGTRLTVT.

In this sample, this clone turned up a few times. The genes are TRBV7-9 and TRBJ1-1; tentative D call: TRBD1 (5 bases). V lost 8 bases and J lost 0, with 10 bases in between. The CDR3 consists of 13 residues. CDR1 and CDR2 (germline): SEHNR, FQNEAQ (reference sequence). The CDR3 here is CASGGAMNTEAFF. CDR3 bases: TGTGCCAGCGGGGGAGCCATGAACACTGAAGCTTTCTTT. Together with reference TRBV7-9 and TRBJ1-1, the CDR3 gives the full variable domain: DTGVSQNPRHKITKRGQNVTFRCDPISEHNRLYWYRQTLGQGPEFLTYFQNEAQLEKSRLLSDRFSAERPKGSFSTLEIQRTEQGDSAMYLCASGGAMNTEAFFGQGTRLTVV.

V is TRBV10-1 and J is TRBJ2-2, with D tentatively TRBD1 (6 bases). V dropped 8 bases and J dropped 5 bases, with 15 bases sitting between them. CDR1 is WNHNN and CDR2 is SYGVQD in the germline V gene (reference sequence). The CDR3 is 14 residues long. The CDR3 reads CASGGPGETGELFF. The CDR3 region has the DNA TGCGCCAGCGGCGGGCCAGGGGAAACCGGGGAGCTGTTTTTT.

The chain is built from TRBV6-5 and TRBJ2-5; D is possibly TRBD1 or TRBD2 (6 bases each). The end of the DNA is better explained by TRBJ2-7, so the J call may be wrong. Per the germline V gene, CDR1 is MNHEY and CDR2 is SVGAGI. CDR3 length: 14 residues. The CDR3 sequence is CASSYSGGGYEQYF. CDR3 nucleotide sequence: TGTGCCAGCAGTTACTCCGGGGGCGGCTACGAGCAGTACTTC.

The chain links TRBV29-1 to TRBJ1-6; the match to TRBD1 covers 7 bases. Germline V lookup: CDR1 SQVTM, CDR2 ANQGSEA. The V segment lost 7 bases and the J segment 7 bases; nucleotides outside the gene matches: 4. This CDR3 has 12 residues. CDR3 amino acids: CSETGYNSPLHF. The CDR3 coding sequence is TGCAGCGAGACAGGGTACAATTCACCCCTCCACTTT.

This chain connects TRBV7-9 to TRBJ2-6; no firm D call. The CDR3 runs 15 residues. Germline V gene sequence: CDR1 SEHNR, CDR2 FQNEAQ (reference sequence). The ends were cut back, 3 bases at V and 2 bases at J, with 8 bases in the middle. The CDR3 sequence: CASSFLDTGANVLTF. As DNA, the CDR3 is TGTGCCAGCAGCTTTCTTGATACTGGGGCCAACGTCCTGACTTTC.

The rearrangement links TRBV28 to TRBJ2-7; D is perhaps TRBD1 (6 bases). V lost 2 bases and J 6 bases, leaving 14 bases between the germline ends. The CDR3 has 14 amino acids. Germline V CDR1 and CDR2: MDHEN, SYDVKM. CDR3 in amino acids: CASSLTGQNGEQYF. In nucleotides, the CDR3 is TGTGCCAGCAGTTTAACCGGACAGAATGGCGAGCAGTACTTC.

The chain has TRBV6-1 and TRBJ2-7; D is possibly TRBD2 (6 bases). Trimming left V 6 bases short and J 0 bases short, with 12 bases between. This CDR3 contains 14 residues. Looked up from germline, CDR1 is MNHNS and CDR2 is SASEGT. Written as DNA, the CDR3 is TGTGCCAGCAGCCCCGGGAGTTTCTCCTACGAGCAGTACTTC. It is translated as CASSPGSFSYEQYF.

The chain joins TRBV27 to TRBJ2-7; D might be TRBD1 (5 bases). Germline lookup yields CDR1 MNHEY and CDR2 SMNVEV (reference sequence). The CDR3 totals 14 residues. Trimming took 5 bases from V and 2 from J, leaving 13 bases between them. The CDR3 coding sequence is TGTGCCAGCAGTCGAACAGGAGCCCCCTACGAGCAGTACTTC. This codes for CASSRTGAPYEQYF.